The table lists the clone carrying this T cell receptor beta chain with many counts. The sample originates from a study of regulatory T cells in long-lasting Graves disease. Arm-PCR of CDR3 regions with iRepertoire HTBI primers generated TCR beta libraries. MiXCR, applied by TCRdb to the multiplex PCR reads, yields one record per CDR3 protein. The sample shows 500,000 to 800,000 distinct CDR3 sequences, around 32% of them seen only once. The V end lost 7 bases, the J end lost 0 bases, and 6 bases lay between the germline ends. Germline values: CDR1 MDHEN, CDR2 SYDVKM. The CDR3 length is 13 residues. Time point of the sample: persistent/refractory GD, antithyroid drugs over 5 years with positive TRAb. PBMC-derived RNA was used for the TCR library.

The sequence came from a female donor with Graves disease. This chain joins TRBV28 and TRBJ1-4, with D hard to call. This material consisted of peripheral blood mononuclear cells (PBMCs), taken when the disease was refractory, from a patient treated with antithyroid drugs. CDR3 sequence: CASKHATNEKLFF. The CDR3 DNA reads as TGTGCCAGCAAACACGCAACTAATGAAAAACTGTTTTTT.